The 2 T cell receptor beta chains below were found in one sample sequenced in a study of T cells expressing NK-cell markers. TCRdb re-called the 5' RACE reads and catalogs CDR3 proteins one per entry, DNA excluded. The clone table shows fewer than 550,000 distinct CDR3 sequences, with the ten largest holding approximately 1.5%. The sample comprised blood T cells: a sorted CD56 or NKG2C T cell subset, CD4+ or CD8+ T cells, or bulk PBMC T cells (not recorded which). These receptors were obtained from a woman in her fifties or sixties in good health.

The V call is TRBV29-1, the J call TRBJ2-5; the D call from TCRdb, TRBD1, cannot be confirmed without DNA. The germline V gene has CDR1 SQVTM and CDR2 ANQGSEA. The CDR3 extends over 13 amino acids. Here the CDR3 reads CSVLTGGVETQYF.

The genes are TRBV5-8 and TRBJ1-6; TCRdb's assignment of TRBD1 cannot be checked, as there is no DNA. CDR1 is SGHTS and CDR2 is YDEGEE in the germline V gene. The CDR3 loop spans 14 amino acids. CDR3 amino acids: CASSVLTGISPLHF.